The 21 T cell receptor beta chains presented below share a single source sample, sequenced in a study of control samples from healthy donors and cancer patients. Clones were sequenced by immunoSEQ multiplex PCR, and TCRdb holds only the in-frame ones, with some missing. The sample records 45,000 to 60,000 clones, approximately 94% being singletons. Material: blood. The source of these receptors is a man aged 25-40 years in good health.

This clone was recorded only once. The chain is built from TRBV2 and TRBJ2-3; 10 nucleotides align to TRBD2. This CDR3 comprises 16 residues. V shed 4 bases and J 2 bases; nucleotides not matched to a gene: 6. CDR1 and CDR2 from the germline V gene are SNHLY and FYNNEI. The CDR3 DNA reads TGTGCCAGCAGTGGGGTGACTAGCGGGTACACAGATACGCAGTATTTT. Translating it yields CASSGVTSGYTDTQYF.

The V call is TRBV5-8, the J call TRBJ1-4; possibly TRBD1 for D (6 bases). The CDR3 length is 16 residues. Trimming took off 2 bases at V and 7 bases at J, with 18 bases between the two ends. Germline assignment: CDR1 SGHTS and CDR2 YDEGEE. The chain's CDR3 is CASSLSFMGAAEKLFF. For the CDR3, the DNA is TGTGCCAGCAGCTTATCCTTTATGGGGGCGGCTGAAAAACTGTTTTTT.

The chain recombines TRBV4-1 with TRBJ1-5, with D possibly being TRBD1 (5 bases). Germline V gives CDR1 MGHRA, CDR2 YSYEKL. V was shortened by 3 bases and J by 7 bases, with 10 bases between the two germline ends. The CDR3 contains 13 residues. The CDR3 bases are TGCGCCAGCAGCCAGGGCAGGGACCAGCCCCAGCATTTT. Its translation: CASSQGRDQPQHF.

The chain uses TRBV27 and TRBJ2-2, with 12 nucleotides matching TRBD2. Per the germline V gene, CDR1 is MNHEY and CDR2 is SMNVEV (reference sequence). CDR3 length: 15 residues. Trimming took 8 bases from V and 6 from J; bases not matched to a gene: 7. The CDR3 DNA sequence: TGTGCCAGCGGGCCTCTAGCGGGAGGGGCCGGGGAGCTGTTTTTT. Encoded protein: CASGPLAGGAGELFF.

This sequence joins TRBV28 and TRBJ2-7; 7 positions match TRBD1. The CDR3 has 13 residues. CDR1 MDHEN and CDR2 SYDVKM come from the germline V gene. The trim removed 4 bases at V and 6 bases at J, leaving 6 bases unmatched. CDR3 nucleotide sequence: TGTGCCAGCAGTTCCCCCGACAGGGCCGAGCAGTACTTC. It translates to CASSSPDRAEQYF. Full variable domain (missing parts from reference TRBV28 and TRBJ2-7): DVKVTQSSRYLVKRTGEKVFLECVQDMDHENMFWYRQDPGLGLRLIYFSYDVKMKEKGDIPEGYSVSREKKERFSLILESASTNQTSMYLCASSSPDRAEQYFGPGTRLTVT.

The chain is built from TRBV7-7 and TRBJ2-1; tentatively, D is TRBD2 (7 bases). The germline V gene has CDR1 SSHAT and CDR2 FNYEAQ (reference sequence). This CDR3 spans 15 amino acids. Trimming left V 1 base short and J 12 bases short, with 19 bases between. The CDR3 sequence is CASSLVGGGPDGQFF. CDR3 bases: TGTGCCAGCAGCTTAGTTGGGGGGGGGCCTGATGGGCAGTTCTTC.

The chain carries TRBV27 and TRBJ2-1, with 9 positions matching TRBD2. CDR3 length: 16 residues. CDR1 is MNHEY, CDR2 SMNVEV, per germline (reference sequence). V was clipped by 4 bases and J by 5 bases; unmatched bases: 9. The CDR3 loop is CASSWSGAGGHNEQFF. The CDR3 DNA sequence: TGTGCCAGCAGTTGGTCGGGAGCGGGGGGACACAATGAGCAGTTCTTC.

In DNA form, the CDR3 reads TGTGCCAGCAGCCAAGAAGGAGGTTTAGCCTATAATTCACCCCTCCACTTT. This codes for CASSQEGGLAYNSPLHF. This rearrangement joins TRBV4-2 to TRBJ1-6; D not certain. CDR3 length: 17 amino acids. V shed 0 bases and J shed 2 bases, with 11 bases lying between them. Germline V gives CDR1 LGHNA, CDR2 YNFKEQ.

The J gene is TRBJ2-7, the V gene TRBV6-5; 7 nucleotides agree with TRBD1. V was clipped by 0 bases and J by 3 bases; unmatched bases: 2. The CDR3 extends over 14 amino acids. CDR1 MNHEY and CDR2 SVGAGI come from the germline V gene. In DNA, the CDR3 is TGTGCCAGCAGTTACTCGACAGGGAACTACGAGCAGTACTTC. Protein sequence: CASSYSTGNYEQYF.

This clone was detected once. This chain links TRBV27 with TRBJ1-2; D perhaps matches TRBD1 (6 bases). The CDR3 contains 13 residues. Trimming shortened V by 2 bases and J by 7 bases, and 11 bases separated the two germline ends. In germline, CDR1 is MNHEY, CDR2 SMNVEV (reference sequence). CDR3 sequence reads: CASSLRGRGGYTF. The CDR3 region has the DNA TGTGCCAGCAGTTTACGGGGGCGCGGTGGCTACACCTTC.

The J gene is TRBJ2-2, the V gene TRBV25-1; possibly TRBD1 or TRBD2 for D (5 bases each). Germline values: CDR1 MGHDK, CDR2 SYGVNS. This CDR3 comprises 13 residues. The V end was cut by 5 bases, the J end by 6 bases, with 10 bases between. The CDR3, as DNA: TGTGCCAGCAGTCGAGAGGGACCCGGGGAGCTGTTTTTT. This translates into CASSREGPGELFF.

The chain is built from TRBV7-8 and TRBJ1-2; 7 positions match TRBD1. The CDR3 totals 15 residues. V was pared by 1 base and J by 8 bases, with 10 bases of the junction left unmatched. Germline loops: CDR1 SGHVS, CDR2 FQNEAQ. The CDR3 DNA reads as TGTGCCAGCAGCTTAGGGCTTAACAGGGGATACGGCTACACCTTC. It translates to CASSLGLNRGYGYTF.

V gene TRBV6-5 combines with J gene TRBJ1-2; TRBD1 might be the D (6 bases). CDR1 and CDR2 (germline): MNHEY, SVGAGI. Trimming took 5 bases from V and 8 from J, leaving 15 bases between them. The CDR3 loop spans 13 amino acids. Written as DNA, the CDR3 is TGTGCCAGCAGTCCATCACAGGGAGGGGGCTACACCTTC. Protein sequence: CASSPSQGGGYTF.

This rearrangement joins TRBV5-1 to TRBJ2-3, with a weak D call TRBD1 (6 bases). The CDR3 is made up of 15 amino acids. V dropped 3 bases and J dropped 1 base, with 12 bases sitting between them. CDR1 and CDR2 from the germline V gene are SGHRS and YFSETQ. The CDR3 spells CASSWTAQRTDTQYF. CDR3 DNA sequence: TGCGCCAGCAGCTGGACAGCACAGCGCACAGATACGCAGTATTTT.

The V call is TRBV9, the J call TRBJ1-1; D may be TRBD1 (5 bases). Germline V gene sequence: CDR1 SGDLS, CDR2 YYNGEE. Trimming shortened V by 4 bases and J by 3 bases, and 13 bases separated the two germline ends. CDR3 length: 14 residues. The CDR3 nucleotides are TGTGCCAGCAGCCACGGGGCTGGCGACACTGAAGCTTTCTTT. It encodes CASSHGAGDTEAFF.

The genes are TRBV10-3 and TRBJ2-7; D is possibly TRBD1 (6 bases). Germline V gene lookup returns CDR1 ENHRY and CDR2 SYGVKD. There are 17 residues in the CDR3. Trimming left V 2 bases short and J 0 bases short, with 17 bases between. As DNA, the CDR3 is TGTGCCATCAGTGAGACTACAGGGTATTCGCACTCCTACGAGCAGTACTTC. Protein sequence: CAISETTGYSHSYEQYF.

This clone has a single count. V is TRBV7-2 and J is TRBJ2-7; weak D call: TRBD2 (5 bases). Trimming left V 2 bases short and J 1 base short, with 6 bases between. The CDR3 consists of 13 residues. CDR1 and CDR2 from the germline V gene are SGHTA and FQGNSA. In nucleotides, the CDR3 is TGTGCCAGCAGCTTAAGCGGATCCTACGAGCAGTACTTC. Translating gives CASSLSGSYEQYF.

The genes are TRBV30 and TRBJ1-3; perhaps TRBD1 as D (6 bases). There are 16 residues in the CDR3. The germline CDR1 and CDR2 sequences are GTSNPN and SVGIG (reference sequence). Trimming cost V 0 bases and J 4 bases, with 16 bases left between them. CDR3 amino acids: CAWSVRGGLEGNTIYF. As DNA, the CDR3 is TGTGCCTGGAGTGTACGGGGGGGGCTAGAAGGAAACACCATATATTTT.

This clone appeared a few times. The chain couples TRBV18 to TRBJ2-7; D ambiguous. The CDR3 covers 13 residues. V lost 4 bases, J lost 6 bases, and 13 bases lay in between. Germline loops: CDR1 KGHSH, CDR2 LQKENI. CDR3 protein: CASSQRSLGEQYF. The CDR3 DNA reads TGTGCCAGCTCACAGCGTAGCCTAGGCGAGCAGTACTTC.

V gene TRBV5-1 combines with J gene TRBJ1-6; tentatively, D is TRBD1 (5 bases). CDR1 SGHRS and CDR2 YFSETQ come from the germline V gene. The CDR3 consists of 13 residues. V gave up 4 bases and J gave up 6 bases, with 8 bases separating them. CDR3 in amino acids: CASSGGTNSPLHF. In nucleotides, the CDR3 is TGCGCCAGCAGCGGGGGGACTAATTCACCCCTCCACTTT.

The gene calls are TRBV19 and TRBJ2-1; D unresolved. The CDR3 contains 15 residues. Germline CDR1 LNHDA, CDR2 SQIVND (reference sequence). V was cut by 1 base and J by 1 base, with 8 bases left in between. CDR3 loop: CASSIAQVSYNEQFF. As DNA, the CDR3 is TGTGCCAGTAGTATAGCCCAGGTGTCCTACAATGAGCAGTTCTTC.